This is a list of T cell receptor beta chains from one sample in a study of Graves' ophthalmopathy and Graves' hyperthyroidism. MiXCR was run by TCRdb on the multiplex PCR reads, yielding one entry per CDR3 protein. The top ten hold around 8.9% of the sample, which has 150,000 to 200,000 distinct CDR3 sequences, around two fifths seen once. The sequencing sample was made of peripheral blood. These receptors originate from a man between 25 and 39 years old with Graves' ophthalmopathy. Both conserved end residues are part of each CDR3. D genes are given only for firm matches. Only some rows state a clone size, as once, few, many or a class for expanded clones.

v_gene	j_gene	d_gene	abundance	CDR3aa	CDR3nt
TRBV6-2/TRBV6-3	TRBJ2-2	NA	many	CASTLPGKLFF	TGTGCCAGCACCCTACCCGGGAAGCTGTTTTTT
TRBV30	TRBJ1-1	NA	many	CASQGSTEAFF	TGTGCTTCTCAAGGAAGCACTGAAGCTTTCTTT
TRBV7-2	TRBJ1-1	NA	many	CASSHKAEAFF	TGTGCCAGCAGCCATAAAGCTGAAGCTTTCTTT
TRBV12-3/TRBV12-4	TRBJ1-1	NA	NA	CASSLYTLNTEAFF	TGTGCCAGCAGTTTGTACACCTTGAACACTGAAGCTTTCTTT
TRBV28	TRBJ2-4	TRBD1	NA	CASRAAGQGDIQYF	TGTGCCAGCAGGGCAGCGGGACAGGGGGACATTCAGTACTTC
TRBV10-2	TRBJ2-7	TRBD1	few	CASSRRGQGGEQYF	TGCGCCAGCAGTCGAAGGGGACAGGGGGGTGAGCAGTACTTC
TRBV10-3	TRBJ1-1	NA	NA	CAISDFGDRGTEAFF	TGTGCCATCAGTGACTTTGGGGACCGAGGCACTGAAGCTTTCTTT
TRBV28	TRBJ1-5	NA	many	CASSFGGYHQPQHF	TGTGCCAGCAGTTTTGGGGGATACCATCAGCCCCAGCATTTT
TRBV12-3/TRBV12-4	TRBJ2-5	NA	many	CASSPQGIQETQYF	TGTGCCAGCAGTCCTCAGGGGATCCAAGAGACCCAGTACTTC
TRBV7-2	TRBJ2-5	NA	few	CASSSSSALGGTQYF	TGTGCCAGCAGCTCATCTAGTGCCCTGGGAGGGACCCAGTACTTC
TRBV29-1	TRBJ1-1	NA	many	CSAGTGENTEAFF	TGCAGCGCTGGAACCGGAGAGAACACTGAAGCTTTCTTT
TRBV13	TRBJ1-3	TRBD1	many	CASSSGGRSGNTIYF	TGTGCCAGCAGCTCAGGGGGTAGATCTGGAAACACCATATATTTT
TRBV25-1	TRBJ1-1	NA	NA	CASSEGEGVAFF	TGTGCCAGCAGTGAAGGGGAAGGGGTAGCTTTCTTT
TRBV6-1	TRBJ2-5	TRBD1	few	CASSEEDRGGETQYF	TGTGCCAGCAGTGAAGAAGACAGGGGAGGAGAGACCCAGTACTTC
TRBV6-1	TRBJ2-2	NA	NA	CASSVLSTGELFF	TGTGCCAGCAGTGTGTTATCCACCGGGGAGCTGTTTTTT
TRBV20-1	TRBJ1-1	NA	NA	CSARVQSMNTEAFF	TGCAGTGCTAGAGTGCAGAGCATGAACACTGAAGCTTTCTTT
TRBV6-5	TRBJ1-5	NA	once	CASSYSTGDQPQHF	TGTGCCAGCAGTTACTCAACGGGGGATCAGCCCCAGCATTTT
TRBV7-2	TRBJ1-3	TRBD1	NA	CASSLGDRGLDTIYF	TGTGCCAGCAGCTTAGGTGACAGGGGGTTAGACACCATATATTTT
TRBV9	TRBJ2-7	NA	many	CASSVDGSEQYF	TGTGCCAGCAGCGTAGACGGCAGCGAGCAGTACTTC
TRBV4-2	TRBJ2-7	TRBD2	many	CASSQGGEPYEQYF	TGTGCCAGCAGCCAGGGGGGGGAGCCCTACGAGCAGTACTTC
TRBV11-2	TRBJ1-1	NA	many	CASSLEAAWVGTEAFF	TGTGCCAGCAGCTTAGAAGCCGCTTGGGTAGGCACTGAAGCTTTCTTT
TRBV13	TRBJ2-5	TRBD2	many	CASSFRLAGYQETQYF	TGTGCCAGCAGCTTCCGACTAGCGGGGTACCAAGAGACCCAGTACTTC
TRBV12-3/TRBV12-4	TRBJ2-4	TRBD2	NA	CASSLWASGNYKNIQYF	TGTGCCAGCAGTTTATGGGCTAGCGGGAACTACAAAAACATTCAGTACTTC
TRBV24-1	TRBJ2-7	TRBD1	NA	CATSDNTPTGPYEQYF	TGTGCCACCAGTGACAACACCCCGACAGGGCCCTACGAGCAGTACTTC
TRBV28	TRBJ1-2	TRBD1	NA	CASSRRQGYGYTF	TGTGCCAGCAGTCGTCGACAGGGCTATGGCTACACCTTC
TRBV6-1	TRBJ2-5	NA	many	CASSWRAETQYF	TGTGCCAGCAGTTGGAGGGCGGAGACCCAGTACTTC
TRBV12-3/TRBV12-4	TRBJ1-1	NA	many	CASLTWGRYTEVFF	TGTGCCAGCCTAACGTGGGGCCGTTACACTGAAGTTTTCTTT
TRBV6-5	TRBJ2-7	NA	NA	CASSYSTNYEQYF	TGTGCCAGCAGTTACTCGACAAACTACGAGCAGTACTTC
TRBV12-3/TRBV12-4	TRBJ1-5	NA	few	CASSFRGRDQPQHF	TGTGCCAGCAGTTTTCGAGGGCGTGATCAGCCCCAGCATTTT
TRBV12-5	TRBJ2-5	TRBD2	few	CASGLRERELVKETQYF	TGTGCTAGTGGTTTGCGGGAGCGGGAGTTAGTAAAGGAGACCCAGTACTTC
TRBV28	TRBJ2-7	NA	few	CASSSDAAYF	TGTGCCAGCAGTTCTGACGCGGCGTACTTC
TRBV12-3/TRBV12-4	TRBJ2-2	TRBD2	NA	CASSFSTGGTGELFF	TGTGCCAGCAGTTTCAGCACGGGAGGCACCGGGGAGCTGTTTTTT
TRBV7-2	TRBJ2-2	TRBD2	many	CASSFSSGRGTGELFF	TGTGCCAGCAGCTTCTCCAGCGGGAGGGGCACCGGGGAGCTGTTTTTT
TRBV29-1	TRBJ2-7	NA	many	CSVGTGAYEQYF	TGCAGCGTTGGGACGGGGGCCTACGAGCAGTACTTC
TRBV20-1	TRBJ2-7	TRBD1	many	CSADRVGVNEQYF	TGCAGTGCGGACAGGGTTGGTGTAAACGAGCAGTACTTC
TRBV11-2	TRBJ1-1	NA	NA	CASSSRSGGQPTEAFF	TGTGCCAGCAGCTCAAGGTCTGGAGGGCAACCCACTGAAGCTTTCTTT
TRBV29-1	TRBJ1-2	NA	NA	CSVLTQTFYGYTF	TGCAGCGTCTTAACTCAGACCTTCTATGGCTACACCTTC
TRBV11-1	TRBJ1-2	NA	many	CASSFGDSLYGYTF	TGTGCCAGCAGCTTCGGCGACAGTCTCTATGGCTACACCTTC
TRBV28	TRBJ2-7	NA	many	CASSGQGGSYEQYF	TGTGCCAGCAGTGGGCAGGGGGGTTCCTACGAGCAGTACTTC
TRBV5-6	TRBJ2-5	NA	few	CASSLIQEETQYF	TGTGCCAGCAGCTTAATACAGGAAGAGACCCAGTACTTC
TRBV20-1	TRBJ2-5	NA	many	CSARHSVVPEETQYF	TGCAGTGCTAGACATAGCGTCGTACCTGAAGAGACCCAGTACTTC
TRBV11-2	TRBJ2-7	TRBD1	many	CASSLGTGGQYF	TGTGCCAGCAGCTTAGGGACAGGGGGGCAGTACTTC
TRBV12-3/TRBV12-4	TRBJ1-1	TRBD1	NA	CASSYRQGPTEAFF	TGTGCCAGCAGTTACCGACAGGGGCCGACTGAAGCTTTCTTT
TRBV15	TRBJ2-2	NA	NA	CATSRGPHTGELFF	TGTGCCACCAGCAGGGGGCCGCACACCGGGGAGCTGTTTTTT
TRBV6-1	TRBJ1-1	NA	many	CASSERSGRAAFF	TGTGCCAGCAGTGAGCGGTCGGGACGAGCAGCTTTCTTT
TRBV18	TRBJ1-1	NA	NA	CASSLTTDLGAEAFF	TGTGCCAGCTCACTCACTACCGATCTTGGGGCTGAAGCTTTCTTT
TRBV4-1	TRBJ1-2	TRBD1	many	CASSQDRGREIYTF	TGCGCCAGCAGCCAAGATAGGGGGCGGGAAATCTACACCTTC
TRBV6-1	TRBJ1-2	NA	few	CASSPGHLYGYTF	TGTGCCAGCAGCCCCGGACATCTCTATGGCTACACCTTC
TRBV2	TRBJ1-2	NA	NA	CASRLTANYGYTF	TGTGCCAGCCGCCTCACCGCTAACTATGGCTACACCTTC
TRBV7-2	TRBJ2-5	NA	many	CTSSPLWVGETQYF	TGTACCAGCAGCCCATTATGGGTGGGGGAGACCCAGTACTTC
TRBV4-3	TRBJ1-1	NA	many	CASSRPYLDLLGQQNNGAFF	TGCGCCAGCAGCCGCCCTTACCTTGATTTGCTAGGACAGCAAAATAATGGAGCTTTCTTT
TRBV6-2/TRBV6-3	TRBJ1-2	NA	NA	CASSYSTTESAGYTF	TGTGCCAGCAGTTACTCGACCACAGAGTCTGCTGGCTACACCTTC
TRBV6-2/TRBV6-3	TRBJ2-2	NA	NA	CASTARGRKNTGELFF	TGTGCCAGCACCGCCCGGGGACGGAAGAACACCGGGGAGCTGTTTTTT
TRBV24-1	TRBJ1-1	NA	NA	CATSENSAGRTEAFF	TGTGCCACCAGTGAAAACTCCGCAGGGAGAACTGAAGCTTTCTTT
TRBV15	TRBJ2-7	NA	NA	CATSRDPPGTYEQYF	TGTGCCACCAGTCGAGATCCCCCCGGAACCTACGAGCAGTACTTC